This T cell receptor beta chain is drawn from a study of identical twins. A single record per CDR3 protein comes from TCRdb applying MiXCR to the 5' RACE reads. The table has 450,000 or so distinct CDR3 sequences, 11% to 15% seen once. Study conclusions and caveats: Analyses of zero insertions could be partly confounded by invariant MAIT and iNKT cells. Beta out-of-frame sequences showed weaker excess sharing between twins. Sequences that were out-of-frame, alpha and twin-shared displayed an excess of low generation probability.

The CDR3 has 14 residues. Trimming took 3 bases from V and 2 from J, leaving 11 bases between them. Germline CDR1 is SGHTA and CDR2 is FQGNSA. In regard to this clonotype: Its antigen is not known.

These data are also associated with another study on yellow fever vaccine responses in identical twins. From that second work: Reportedly, twins showed a vaccine T cell response that looked partly convergent and partly personalized.

Specimen: CD4+ T cells sorted from blood. The clonotype comes from a woman between 18 and 30 years old in good health. The chain couples TRBV7-2 to TRBJ2-7; D not resolved. The CDR3 spells CASSFGPSPYEQYF. The CDR3 region has the DNA TGTGCCAGCAGCTTTGGACCTTCCCCCTACGAGCAGTACTTC.